The clone carrying this T cell receptor beta chain came up a few times. Its antigen is not identified. The investigators reverse transcribed all of the isolated RNA, so they sequenced expressed TCRB transcripts. Measured with immunoSEQ multiplex PCR; TCRdb has only the in-frame clones, and not every one. The repertoire has about 930,000 clones, about a sixth of them found once; the top ten carry 0.02% to 0.03%. CDR1 is LGHNA, CDR2 YSLEER, per germline. The V end lost 0 bases, the J end lost 2 bases, and 14 bases lay between the germline ends. This CDR3 spans 16 amino acids. The data were obtained in a study of beta chain features in type 1 diabetes. Findings of the study overall: Patients with type 1 diabetes showed fewer VDJ junction insertions and more deletions.

Sequenced sample: naive CD4+ T cells from blood. The clonotype comes from a woman in her late teens or twenties in good health. J is TRBJ2-7 and V is TRBV4-3, with D perhaps TRBD2 (5 bases). The CDR3 loop is CASSQEWRTGTYEQYF. The CDR3 nucleotides read TGCGCCAGCAGCCAAGAGTGGCGGACCGGGACCTACGAGCAGTACTTC.